A selection of T cell receptor beta chains follows, all from one sample in a study of blood T cell repertoires in COVID-19. Here immunoSEQ multiplex PCR was the method, and the copy in TCRdb shows in-frame clones only, minus some. The sample contains more than 140,000 clones, around 84% of which appear only once. Specimen: peripheral blood. Every receptor here comes from a woman aged 45 to 65 in a cohort sampled during active or convalescent COVID-19. CDR3s include the opening cysteine and the closing phenylalanine or tryptophan. D genes are given only for firm matches. Clone size is shown for a subset of rows, as once, few, many or a class of expanded clone.

>TRBJ1-2|TRBV7-2|NA|NA
TGTGCCAGCAGCCCTGGTGGGGGCTACTATGGCTACACCTTC
CASSPGGGYYGYTF
>TRBJ2-7|TRBV14|TRBD1|once
TGTGCCAGCAGCGCATACAGGGGTGCCTACGAGCAGTACTTC
CASSAYRGAYEQYF
>TRBJ2-1|TRBV7-9|TRBD2|NA
TGTGCCAGCAGCTGGAAGCGGGGGGGCGTCTTTACGGGTGAGCAGTTCTTC
CASSWKRGGVFTGEQFF
>TRBJ2-2|TRBV29-1|NA|NA
TGCAGCGTTTGGGGCCCCGGGGAGCTGTTTTTT
CSVWGPGELFF
>TRBJ1-6|TRBV30|NA|NA
TGTGCCTGGAGTGTACTAGTAGCGGGGGGCAGTTCACCCCTCCACTTT
CAWSVLVAGGSSPLHF
>TRBJ2-3|TRBV5-1|NA|NA
TGCGCCAGCGCGGCCCAAGGACACGATACGCAGTATTTT
CASAAQGHDTQYF
>TRBJ2-1|TRBV9|TRBD2|NA
TGTGCCAGCAGTGGGATTAGGATAGCGGGGGTCAATGAGCAGTTCTTC
CASSGIRIAGVNEQFF
>TRBJ1-2|TRBV5-1|NA|NA
TGCGCCAGCAGCTTACCGTCTAACAGGGACGGCTACACCTTC
CASSLPSNRDGYTF
>TRBJ1-4|TRBV3-1/TRBV3-2|NA|NA
TGTGCCAGCAGCCAAGATCCGGAGGGTATGGAGGAAAAACTGTTTTTT
CASSQDPEGMEEKLFF
>TRBJ1-2|TRBV2|NA|few
TGTGCCAGCAGTGAAAATGGGGAGGTCCGATACGGCTACACCTTC
CASSENGEVRYGYTF
>TRBJ1-1|TRBV6-5|NA|few
TGTGCCAGCAGTTACTTACAGAACACTGAAGCTTTCTTT
CASSYLQNTEAFF
>TRBJ2-5|TRBV4-1|NA|few
TGCGCCAGCTTCGGTGGGGGGGCCCCACAAGAGACCCAGTACTTC
CASFGGGAPQETQYF
>TRBJ2-5|TRBV3-1/TRBV3-2|NA|NA
TGTGCCAGCAGCCAGGGGGCCGAAACCCAGTACTTC
CASSQGAETQYF
>TRBJ1-4|TRBV18|TRBD1|NA
TGTGCCAGCTCACCGACTACTACAGGGGCGGCTAATGAAAAACTGTTTTTT
CASSPTTTGAANEKLFF
>TRBJ1-2|TRBV4-2|NA|NA
TGTGCCAGCAGCCAAGATTTGCGGGGCTACACCTTC
CASSQDLRGYTF
>TRBJ2-2|TRBV2|TRBD1|NA
TGTGCCAGCACCGCGACAGGGCTTCTTTCCAGGGAGCTGTTTTTT
CASTATGLLSRELFF
>TRBJ2-7|TRBV12-3/TRBV12-4|TRBD1|NA
TGTGCCAGCAGCCGGGGACAGGGGAACGAGCAGTACTTC
CASSRGQGNEQYF
>TRBJ2-1|TRBV7-3|NA|once
TGTGCCAGCAGCTTGCCGGACTCAAGCAAGCAGTTCTTC
CASSLPDSSKQFF
>TRBJ2-5|TRBV9|NA|once
TGTGCCAGCAGCGTAGGAAGTAGAGTCGAGACCCAGTACTTC
CASSVGSRVETQYF
>TRBJ2-1|TRBV24-1|TRBD1|NA
TGTGCCACCAGTGATCCCGGACAGGTGTCTGGGAATGAGCAGTTCTTC
CATSDPGQVSGNEQFF
>TRBJ1-4|TRBV12-2|NA|NA
TGTGCAAGTCGCTTAGCTTCACGGGTTAATGAAAAACTGTTTTTT
CASRLASRVNEKLFF
>TRBJ2-3|TRBV7-2|NA|few
TGTGCCAGCAGCTTAGAGCAGGAAGATACGCAGTATTTT
CASSLEQEDTQYF
>TRBJ1-2|TRBV20-1|NA|NA
TGCAGTGCTAGAGAGCTAGAAGGCTACACCTTC
CSARELEGYTF
>TRBJ2-2|TRBV5-1|TRBD1|NA
TGCGCCAGCAGCTCGGACGGACAGGTTTCCACCGGGGAGCTGTTTTTT
CASSSDGQVSTGELFF
>TRBJ2-5|TRBV4-1|NA|NA
TGCGCCAGCAGCCAGGGCCCGTCCCCCGAACAAGAGACCCAGTACTTC
CASSQGPSPEQETQYF
>TRBJ2-1|TRBV4-3|TRBD2|NA
TGCGCCAGCAGCCAAGATTCAGGCAGCGGGGGGTCCTACAATGAGCAGTTCTTC
CASSQDSGSGGSYNEQFF
>TRBJ2-7|TRBV12-3/TRBV12-4|NA|few
TGTGCCAGCAGTTCTCAGGGGCTGGGCGAGCAGTACTTC
CASSSQGLGEQYF
>TRBJ1-6|TRBV6-1|NA|NA
TGTGCCAGCAGTGATGGGACAATTGGGAATTCACCCCTCCACTTT
CASSDGTIGNSPLHF
>TRBJ1-1|TRBV3-1/TRBV3-2|NA|NA
TGTGCCAGCAGCCCTACAGGGATTAACACTGAAGCTTTCTTT
CASSPTGINTEAFF
>TRBJ1-1|TRBV28|TRBD1|many
TGTGCCAGCAGCAAAGGGGGCGAAAGCACTGAAGCTTTCTTT
CASSKGGESTEAFF
>TRBJ1-4|TRBV18|NA|NA
TGTGCCAGCTCACCAAGACAGGAAAAACTGTTTTTT
CASSPRQEKLFF
>TRBJ1-6|TRBV4-3|NA|NA
TGCGCCAGCAGCCAAGAGTCCGCGGGAGCGCTTAATTCACCCCTCCACTTT
CASSQESAGALNSPLHF
>TRBJ1-2|TRBV7-2|NA|NA
TGTGCCAGCAGGGGTTTTCGGGTTGACTATGGCTACACCTTC
CASRGFRVDYGYTF
>TRBJ2-5|TRBV6-5|TRBD2|NA
TGTGCCAGCAATCAGCGGGGGGGCCAAGAGACCCAGTACTTC
CASNQRGGQETQYF
>TRBJ1-5|TRBV6-5|TRBD1|NA
TGTGCCAGCAGTCCCAGACAGGGCGGGCAGCCCCAGCATTTT
CASSPRQGGQPQHF
>TRBJ2-7|TRBV24-1|TRBD1|NA
TGTGCCACCAGTGATTCGGACAGGCCCTACGAGCAGTACTTC
CATSDSDRPYEQYF
>TRBJ2-3|TRBV30|TRBD2|few
TGTGCCTGGAGTGTACCCCCCTGGGGCGGGGGGGGGTTCGGCACAGATACGCAGTATTTT
CAWSVPPWGGGGFGTDTQYF
>TRBJ1-1|TRBV7-9|NA|few
TGTGCCAGCAGCTACTATTCGAACACTGAAGCTTTCTTT
CASSYYSNTEAFF
>TRBJ1-3|TRBV19|TRBD1|NA
TGTGCCAGTATATGGCGCGGGACAGGGACTGGAAACACCATATATTTT
CASIWRGTGTGNTIYF
>TRBJ2-7|TRBV30|NA|NA
TGTGCCTGGAGTCCGGAGTTAGCCTACGAGCAGTACTTC
CAWSPELAYEQYF
>TRBJ1-6|TRBV4-1|NA|NA
TGCGCCAGCAGCCCCAACCAGGATTCACCCCTCCACTTT
CASSPNQDSPLHF
>TRBJ2-7|TRBV2|TRBD1|NA
TGTGCCAGCAGTTTACCGGGACAGGGGATAGGAGAGCAGTACTTC
CASSLPGQGIGEQYF